Described below is a single T cell receptor (beta chain) sequence and its context. The data derive from a study of OX40 agonist ivuxolimab in advanced cancers. The overall study: With ivuxolimab, an agonistic anti-OX40 (CD134) antibody, patients were treated.

This table comes from immunoSEQ multiplex PCR, and its TCRdb copy is limited to in-frame clones, with some not included. In the table there are about 46,000 clones, more than 85% of which are singletons. V was cut by 2 bases and J by 5 bases, with 15 bases left in between. The CDR3 spans 15 residues. The germline CDR1 and CDR2 sequences are MNHEY and SMNVEV (reference sequence). V usage is TRBV27 and J usage is TRBJ2-5; a weak D match, TRBD1 (6 bases). Sequencing was performed on CD4+ or CD8+ T cells sorted from blood, taken in a trial of the OX40 agonist ivuxolimab. This TCR was recovered from an adult with an advanced solid tumor such as melanoma, head and neck, liver or kidney cancer. The CDR3 coding sequence is TGTGCCAGCAGTTTAACCCCGAATAGGGGGGAGACCCAGTACTTC. It specifies CASSLTPNRGETQYF.